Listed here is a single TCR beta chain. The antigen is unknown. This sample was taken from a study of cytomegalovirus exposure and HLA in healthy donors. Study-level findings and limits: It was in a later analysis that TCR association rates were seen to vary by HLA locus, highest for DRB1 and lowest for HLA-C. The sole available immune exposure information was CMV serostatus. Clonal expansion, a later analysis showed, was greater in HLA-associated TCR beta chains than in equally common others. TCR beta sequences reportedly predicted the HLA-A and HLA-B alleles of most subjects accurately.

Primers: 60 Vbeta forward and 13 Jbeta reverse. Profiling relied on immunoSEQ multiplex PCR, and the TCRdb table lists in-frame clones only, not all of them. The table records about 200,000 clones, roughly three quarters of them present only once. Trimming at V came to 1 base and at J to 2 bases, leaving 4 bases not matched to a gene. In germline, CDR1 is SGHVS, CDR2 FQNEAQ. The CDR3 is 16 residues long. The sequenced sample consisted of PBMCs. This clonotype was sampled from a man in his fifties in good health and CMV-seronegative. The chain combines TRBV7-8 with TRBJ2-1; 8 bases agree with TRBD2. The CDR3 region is CASSLGGRTAYNEQFF. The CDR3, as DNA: TGTGCCAGCAGCTTAGGCGGGAGGACCGCCTACAATGAGCAGTTCTTC.